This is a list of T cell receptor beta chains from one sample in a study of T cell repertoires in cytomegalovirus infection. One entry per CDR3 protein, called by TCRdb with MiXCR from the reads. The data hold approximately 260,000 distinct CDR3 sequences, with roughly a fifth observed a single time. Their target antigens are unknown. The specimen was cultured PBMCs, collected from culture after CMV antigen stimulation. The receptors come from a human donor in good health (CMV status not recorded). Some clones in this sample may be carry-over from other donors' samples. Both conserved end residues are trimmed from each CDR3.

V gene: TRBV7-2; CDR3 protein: ASIRKGGPGEQY
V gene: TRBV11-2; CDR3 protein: ASQPKNSSYNEQF
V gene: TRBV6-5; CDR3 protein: ASKQGRQTYEQY
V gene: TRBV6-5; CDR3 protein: ASSKLAGGYTDTQY
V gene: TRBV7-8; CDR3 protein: ASSLVGGGDQPQH
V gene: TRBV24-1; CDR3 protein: ATSDPGQGSEAF
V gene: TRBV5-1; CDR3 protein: ASSLGIGYTGELF
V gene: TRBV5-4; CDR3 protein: ASTRIGGRGYT
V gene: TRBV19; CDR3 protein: ASSTTRAEAF
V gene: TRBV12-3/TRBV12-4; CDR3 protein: ASSLFGQGAPGANVLT
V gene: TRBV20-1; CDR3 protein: SARESPGVQETQY
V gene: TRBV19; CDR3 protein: ASTSGLQNSPLH
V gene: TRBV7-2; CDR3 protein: ASSLAEAILSYEQY
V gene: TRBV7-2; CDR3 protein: ASSLAPRGPSNQPQH
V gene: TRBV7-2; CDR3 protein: ASSYASRGTDTQY
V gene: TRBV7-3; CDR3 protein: ASSSGLGGPDTQY